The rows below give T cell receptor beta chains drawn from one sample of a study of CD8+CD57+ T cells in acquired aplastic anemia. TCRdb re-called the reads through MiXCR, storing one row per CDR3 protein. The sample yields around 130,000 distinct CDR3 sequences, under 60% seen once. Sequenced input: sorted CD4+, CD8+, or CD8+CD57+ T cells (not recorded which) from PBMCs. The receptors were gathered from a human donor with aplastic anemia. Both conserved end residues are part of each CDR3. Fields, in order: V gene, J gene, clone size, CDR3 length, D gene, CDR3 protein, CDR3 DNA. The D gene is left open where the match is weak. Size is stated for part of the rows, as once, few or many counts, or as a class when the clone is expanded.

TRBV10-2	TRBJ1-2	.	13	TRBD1	CASSESRGHGYTF	TGCGCCAGCAGTGAGTCCAGGGGGCATGGCTACACCTTC
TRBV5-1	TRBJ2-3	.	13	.	CASSLDYPDTQYF	TGCGCCAGCAGCCTGGACTATCCAGATACGCAGTATTTT
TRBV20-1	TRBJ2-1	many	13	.	CSASGFSYNEQFF	TGCAGTGCTAGCGGTTTCTCCTACAATGAGCAGTTCTTC
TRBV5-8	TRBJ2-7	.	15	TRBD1	CASSLATGGFYEQYF	TGTGCCAGCAGCTTGGCCACAGGGGGGTTCTACGAGCAGTACTTC
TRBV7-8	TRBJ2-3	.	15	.	CASSNILASTDTQYF	TGTGCCAGCAGCAACATACTCGCTAGCACAGATACGCAGTATTTT
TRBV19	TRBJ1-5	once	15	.	CASSMEGGGRQPQHF	TGTGCCAGTAGTATGGAGGGCGGAGGCAGGCAGCCCCAGCATTTT
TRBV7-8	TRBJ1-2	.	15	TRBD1	CASSFRDRGSHGYTF	TGTGCCAGCAGCTTCCGGGACAGGGGCTCCCATGGCTACACCTTC
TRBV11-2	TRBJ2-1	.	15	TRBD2	CASSPTSGLYNGRFF	TGTGCCAGCAGCCCAACTAGCGGTCTCTACAATGGGCGGTTCTTC
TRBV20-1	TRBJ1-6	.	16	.	CSAMFPGGSYNSPLHF	TGCAGTGCCATGTTCCCAGGAGGCTCCTATAATTCACCCCTCCACTTT
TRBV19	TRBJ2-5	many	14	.	CASSTRHLQETQYF	TGTGCCAGTAGTACCCGACACCTGCAAGAGACCCAGTACTTC
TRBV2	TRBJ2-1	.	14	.	CASSDLGRVNEQFF	TGTGCCAGCAGTGATCTCGGCAGGGTGAATGAGCAGTTCTTC
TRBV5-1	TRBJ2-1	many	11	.	CASSFGTAAFF	TGCGCCAGCAGCTTTGGGACTGCGGCGTTCTTC
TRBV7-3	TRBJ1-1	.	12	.	CASSLPMNEAFF	TGTGCCAGCAGCTTACCTATGAATGAAGCTTTCTTT
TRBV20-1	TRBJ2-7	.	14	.	CSAHRGEGSYEQYF	TGCAGTGCTCACAGGGGGGAGGGCTCCTACGAGCAGTACTTC
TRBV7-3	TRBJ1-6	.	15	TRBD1	CASSSTGAMGSPLHF	TGTGCCAGCAGCTCCACAGGGGCTATGGGTTCACCCCTCCACTTT
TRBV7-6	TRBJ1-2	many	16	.	CASSLWGRRTNYGYTF	TGTGCCAGCAGCTTATGGGGGCGGAGGACTAACTATGGCTACACCTTC
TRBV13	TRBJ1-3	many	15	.	CASSLEGIEGNTIYF	TGTGCCAGCAGCTTAGAAGGGATCGAGGGAAACACCATATATTTT
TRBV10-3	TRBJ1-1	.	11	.	CASSQKAEAFF	TGTGCCAGCAGCCAGAAGGCTGAAGCTTTCTTT
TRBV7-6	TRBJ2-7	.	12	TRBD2	CASSPGRSEQYF	TGTGCCAGCAGCCCCGGGAGGAGCGAGCAGTACTTC
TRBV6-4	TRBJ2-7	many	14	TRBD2	CASLRKGTSNEQYF	TGTGCCAGCCTGAGGAAAGGGACTAGCAACGAGCAGTACTTC
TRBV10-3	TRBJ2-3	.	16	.	CAISEQEASSTDTQYF	TGTGCCATCAGTGAGCAGGAAGCCTCTAGCACAGATACGCAGTATTTT
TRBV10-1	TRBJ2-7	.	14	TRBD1	CASSPTGRGSEQYF	TGCGCCAGCAGCCCCACTGGCAGGGGGAGCGAGCAGTACTTC